Listed here is a single T cell receptor beta chain. Its antigen is not identified. The source of the sample is a study of synovial regulatory T cells in juvenile arthritis. The CDR3 covers 14 residues. No nucleotide data were recorded. Germline CDR1 is KGHSH and CDR2 is LQKENI. Only in-frame clones appear in the TCRdb table, and some are missing; sequencing was by immunoSEQ multiplex PCR. Its table lists under 10,000 clones. The study's findings and limits: Inflammation-associated Treg cells in blood had less TCR diversity than the remaining blood Treg cells. CDR3 overlap with synovial Tregs was higher for iaTregs than other blood Tregs.

Sequencing was performed on Treg cells from blood. The sample's subset: remaining (HLA-DR-negative) circulating blood Treg cells. This clonotype originated in a donor aged 2-30 years with juvenile idiopathic arthritis. The rearrangement uses TRBV18 and TRBJ1-1. This chain's CDR3 is CASSPAEGYTEAFF.